This T cell receptor (beta chain) was observed in a study of T-cell reconstitution after alpha-beta-depleted transplantation in children. Unique molecular identifiers were used in preparing the TCRbeta library. TCRdb processed the PCR reads anew with MiXCR; each CDR3 protein has one entry. The data contain 700,000 to 850,000 distinct CDR3 sequences, approximately 15% of them singletons. On this clonotype itself: Its antigen is still unknown.

Whole-study results and caveats: The main origin of T-cell counts and diversity one year after transplant was newly produced T cells.

Germline V CDR1 and CDR2: SGHAT, FQNNGV. This CDR3 has 13 residues. Trimming cost V 5 bases and J 7 bases, with 14 bases left between them. This sample comprised PBMCs, mostly from graft donor cells, obtained 360 days after TCRalphabeta/CD19-depleted stem cell transplant. V gene TRBV11-2 combines with J gene TRBJ2-5; unclear D gene. This clonotype was sampled from a male patient aged 10-17 years who had a stem cell transplant for acute lymphoblastic leukemia, so the T cells may come from the graft donor. CDR3 in DNA: TGTGCCAGCAGCCTGACGGCGCCCGGGACCCAGTACTTC. It translates to CASSLTAPGTQYF.